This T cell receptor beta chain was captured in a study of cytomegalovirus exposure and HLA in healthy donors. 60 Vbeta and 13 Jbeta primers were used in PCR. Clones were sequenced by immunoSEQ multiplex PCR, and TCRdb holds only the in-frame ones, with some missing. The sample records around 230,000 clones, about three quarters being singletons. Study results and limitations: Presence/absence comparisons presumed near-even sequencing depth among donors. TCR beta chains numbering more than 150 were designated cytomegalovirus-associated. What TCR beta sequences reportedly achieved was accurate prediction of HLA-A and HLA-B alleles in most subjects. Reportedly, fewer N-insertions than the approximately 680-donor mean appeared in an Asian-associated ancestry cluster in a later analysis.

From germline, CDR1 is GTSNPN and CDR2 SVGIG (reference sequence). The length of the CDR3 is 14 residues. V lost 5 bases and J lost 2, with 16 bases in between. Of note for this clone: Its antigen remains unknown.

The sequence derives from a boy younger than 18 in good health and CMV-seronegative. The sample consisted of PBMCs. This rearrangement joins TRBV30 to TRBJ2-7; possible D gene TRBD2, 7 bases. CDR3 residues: CAWAWGREPYEQYF. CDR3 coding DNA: TGTGCCTGGGCCTGGGGGCGGGAGCCCTACGAGCAGTACTTC.